This TCR beta chain was sequenced for a study of T cell responses to AZD1222 COVID-19 vaccine. Regarding the study as a whole: Clonal diversity was possibly underestimated; the donors were predominantly white British and more often female. Repertoires were obtained solely post-peak T cell response.

Pooling covered second doses at about 4 or about 12 weeks. Note on this clone: Its antigen is not identified.

Clones were sequenced by immunoSEQ multiplex PCR, and TCRdb holds only the in-frame ones, with some missing. This sample has 70,000 to 90,000 clones, with around 87% found just once. The CDR3 is made up of 13 amino acids. From germline, CDR1 is DFQATT and CDR2 SNEGSKA (reference sequence). V was trimmed by 3 bases and J by 2 bases, leaving 11 bases between them. The source of this sequence is an adult who received the AZD1222 COVID-19 vaccine. Here the sequenced sample was peripheral blood, taken 28 days after the second AZD1222 dose. V and J are TRBV20-1 and TRBJ2-7; no definite D call. CDR3 sequence (DNA): TGCAGTGCTAGTCGAGCCCCGACCTACGAGCAGTACTTC. Amino acid sequence: CSASRAPTYEQYF.